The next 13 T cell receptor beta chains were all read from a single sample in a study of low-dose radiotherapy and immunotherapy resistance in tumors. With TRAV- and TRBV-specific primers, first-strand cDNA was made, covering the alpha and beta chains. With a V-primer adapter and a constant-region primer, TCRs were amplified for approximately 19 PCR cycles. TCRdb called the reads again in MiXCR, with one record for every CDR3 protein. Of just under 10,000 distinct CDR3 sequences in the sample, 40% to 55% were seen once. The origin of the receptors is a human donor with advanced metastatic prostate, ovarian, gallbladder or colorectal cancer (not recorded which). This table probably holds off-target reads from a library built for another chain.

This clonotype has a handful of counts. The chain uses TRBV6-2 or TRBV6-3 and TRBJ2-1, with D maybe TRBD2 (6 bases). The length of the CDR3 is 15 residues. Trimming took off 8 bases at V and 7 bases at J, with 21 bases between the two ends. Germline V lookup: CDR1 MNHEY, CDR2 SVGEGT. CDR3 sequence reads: CASRLGAVRGNEQFF. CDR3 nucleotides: TGTGCCAGCCGACTAGGGGCCGTCCGGGGGAATGAGCAGTTCTTC.

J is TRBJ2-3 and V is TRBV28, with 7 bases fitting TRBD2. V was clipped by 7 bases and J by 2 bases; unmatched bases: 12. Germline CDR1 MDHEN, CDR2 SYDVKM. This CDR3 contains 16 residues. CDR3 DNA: TGTGCCAGCACCCCCGGGGGAGGGATACCCACAGATACGCAGTATTTT. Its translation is CASTPGGGIPTDTQYF.

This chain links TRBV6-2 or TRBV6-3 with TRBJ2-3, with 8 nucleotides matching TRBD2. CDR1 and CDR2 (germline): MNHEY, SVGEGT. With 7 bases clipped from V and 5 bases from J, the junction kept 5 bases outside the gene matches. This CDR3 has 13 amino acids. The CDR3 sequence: CASIGSGGDTQYF. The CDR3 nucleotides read TGTGCCAGCATAGGCAGCGGGGGAGATACGCAGTATTTT.

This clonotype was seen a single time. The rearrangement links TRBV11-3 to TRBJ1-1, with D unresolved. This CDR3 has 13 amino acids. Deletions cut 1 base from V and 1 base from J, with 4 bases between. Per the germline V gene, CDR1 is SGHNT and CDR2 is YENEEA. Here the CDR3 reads CASSLGENTEAFF. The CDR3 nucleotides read TGTGCCAGCAGCTTAGGTGAGAACACTGAAGCTTTCTTT.

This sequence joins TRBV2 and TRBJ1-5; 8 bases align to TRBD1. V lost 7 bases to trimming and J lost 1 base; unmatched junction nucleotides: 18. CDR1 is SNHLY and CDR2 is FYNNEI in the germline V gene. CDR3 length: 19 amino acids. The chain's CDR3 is CASKGGGQGGSVSNQPQHF. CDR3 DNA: TGTGCCAGCAAGGGCGGAGGACAGGGAGGATCGGTGAGCAATCAGCCCCAGCATTTT.

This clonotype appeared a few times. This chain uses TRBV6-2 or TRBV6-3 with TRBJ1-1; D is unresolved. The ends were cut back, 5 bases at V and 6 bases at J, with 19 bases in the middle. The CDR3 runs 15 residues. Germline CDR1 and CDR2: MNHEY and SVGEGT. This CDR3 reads CASSRPARAGAEAFF. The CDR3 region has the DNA TGTGCCAGCAGTAGGCCTGCAAGGGCTGGGGCTGAAGCTTTCTTT.

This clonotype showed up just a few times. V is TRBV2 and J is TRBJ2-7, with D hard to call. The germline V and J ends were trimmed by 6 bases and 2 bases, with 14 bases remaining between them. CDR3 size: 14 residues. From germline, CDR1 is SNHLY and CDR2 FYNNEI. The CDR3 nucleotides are TGTGCCAGCAGGCTGGTGGATGTGGCCTACGAGCAGTACTTC. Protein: CASRLVDVAYEQYF.

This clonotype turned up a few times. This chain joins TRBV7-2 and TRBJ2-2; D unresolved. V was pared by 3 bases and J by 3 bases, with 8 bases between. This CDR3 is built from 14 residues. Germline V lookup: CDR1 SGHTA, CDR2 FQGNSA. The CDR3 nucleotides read TGTGCCAGCAGCTTTTCTGAGTACACCGGGGAGCTGTTTTTT. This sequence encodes CASSFSEYTGELFF. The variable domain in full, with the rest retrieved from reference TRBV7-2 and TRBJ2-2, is GAGVSQSPSNKVTEKGKDVELRCDPISGHTALYWYRQSLGQGLEFLIYFQGNSAPDKSGLPSDRFSAERTGGSVSTLTIQRTQQEDSAVYLCASSFSEYTGELFFGEGSRLTVL.

The CDR3 DNA follows: TGCAGTGCAGGGACAGGGAGCTTAGATACGCAGTATTTT. Protein: CSAGTGSLDTQYF. V gene TRBV20-1 combines with J gene TRBJ2-3, with 9 bases fitting TRBD1. V was clipped by 6 bases and J by 5 bases; unmatched bases: 6. The CDR3 runs 13 residues. Germline V gene data show CDR1 as DFQATT and CDR2 as SNEGSKA (reference sequence).

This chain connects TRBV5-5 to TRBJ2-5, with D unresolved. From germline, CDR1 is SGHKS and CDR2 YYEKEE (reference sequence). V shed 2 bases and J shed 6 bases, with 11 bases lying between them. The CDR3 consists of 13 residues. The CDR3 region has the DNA TGTGCCAGCAGCTTCCAGCCGGCGAAGACCCAGTACTTC. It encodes CASSFQPAKTQYF.

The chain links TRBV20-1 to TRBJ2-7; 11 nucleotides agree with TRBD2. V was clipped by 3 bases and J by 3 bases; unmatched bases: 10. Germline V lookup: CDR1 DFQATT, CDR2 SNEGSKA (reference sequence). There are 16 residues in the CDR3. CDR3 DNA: TGCAGTGCTAGCCCTCTCACTAGCGGGAGTAGCTACGAGCAGTACTTC. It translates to CSASPLTSGSSYEQYF.

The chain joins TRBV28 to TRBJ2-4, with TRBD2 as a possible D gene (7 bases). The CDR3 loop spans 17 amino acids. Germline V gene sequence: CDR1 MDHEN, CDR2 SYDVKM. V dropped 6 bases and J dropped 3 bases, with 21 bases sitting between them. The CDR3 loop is CASRPAGRGRLKNIQYF. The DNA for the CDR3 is TGTGCCAGCAGACCCGCGGGGCGGGGGCGGCTCAAAAACATTCAGTACTTC.

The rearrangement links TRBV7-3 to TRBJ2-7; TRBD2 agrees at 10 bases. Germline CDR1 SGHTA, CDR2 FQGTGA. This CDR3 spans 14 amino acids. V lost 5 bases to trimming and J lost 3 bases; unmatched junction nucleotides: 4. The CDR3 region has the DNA TGTGCCAGCAGCAGATCTAGCGGGAGCTACGAGCAGTACTTC. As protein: CASSRSSGSYEQYF.